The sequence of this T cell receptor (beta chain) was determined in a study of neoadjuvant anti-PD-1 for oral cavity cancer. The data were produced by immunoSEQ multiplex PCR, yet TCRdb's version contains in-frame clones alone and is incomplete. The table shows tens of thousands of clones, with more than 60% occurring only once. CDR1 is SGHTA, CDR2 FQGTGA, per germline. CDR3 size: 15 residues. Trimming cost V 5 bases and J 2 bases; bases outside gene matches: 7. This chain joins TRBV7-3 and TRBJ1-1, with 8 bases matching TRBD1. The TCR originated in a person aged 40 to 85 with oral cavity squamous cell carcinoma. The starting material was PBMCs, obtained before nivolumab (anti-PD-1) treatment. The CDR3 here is CASSRSRGLNTEAFF. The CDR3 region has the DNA TGTGCCAGCAGCCGGAGCAGGGGGCTAAACACTGAAGCTTTCTTT. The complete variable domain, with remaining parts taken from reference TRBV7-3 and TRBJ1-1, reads GAGVSQTPSNKVTEKGKYVELRCDPISGHTALYWYRQSLGQGPEFLIYFQGTGAADDSGLPNDRFFAVRPEGSVSTLKIQRTERGDSAVYLCASSRSRGLNTEAFFGQGTRLTVV.